The 11 T cell receptor beta chains listed next were all sequenced from one sample in a study of blood T cell repertoires in COVID-19. The assay was immunoSEQ multiplex PCR, and TCRdb's table has in-frame clones only and misses some. The sample lists about 230,000 clones; 70% to 90% were seen once. Source material: peripheral blood. These receptor sequences come from an older woman with active or convalescent COVID-19.

This clone showed up just a few times. The rearrangement links TRBV7-2 to TRBJ2-7; 8 bases map to TRBD1. The CDR3 is made up of 13 amino acids. The V and J ends lost 5 bases and 6 bases, in that order; junction bases with no gene match: 6. Per the germline V gene, CDR1 is SGHTA and CDR2 is FQGNSA. As DNA, the CDR3 is TGTGCCAGCAGCGACAGGGGAGTAGGCGAGCAGTACTTC. Protein product: CASSDRGVGEQYF.

The rearrangement links TRBV4-3 to TRBJ2-1; TRBD2 agrees at 11 bases. The J segment lost 5 bases and the V segment lost 0 bases, leaving 15 bases of the junction unmatched. The CDR3 extends over 20 amino acids. The germline V gene has CDR1 LGHNA and CDR2 YSLEER. The CDR3 sequence: CASSQERLAGGPATHNEQFF. The CDR3 nucleotides are TGCGCCAGCAGCCAAGAGAGGCTAGCGGGGGGTCCCGCTACCCACAATGAGCAGTTCTTC.

The CDR3, as DNA: TGTGCCAGCAGCCAGCCGGTACCAAATTCACCCCTCCACTTT. The encoded protein is CASSQPVPNSPLHF. The chain uses TRBV3-1 (or the pseudogene TRBV3-2) and TRBJ1-6; D remains unclear. Trimming removed 3 bases at V and 7 bases at J, with 10 bases between. The CDR3 is made up of 14 amino acids. Germline CDR1 reads LGHDT; CDR2 reads YNNKEL (reference sequence).

The chain carries TRBV19 and TRBJ2-1, with 7 bases matching TRBD2. CDR3 size: 17 residues. V shed 2 bases and J 0 bases; nucleotides not matched to a gene: 7. The germline V gene has CDR1 LNHDA and CDR2 SQIVND (reference sequence). The CDR3 loop reads CASSILGLAVSYNEQFF. The CDR3 region has the DNA TGTGCCAGTAGTATACTTGGGCTAGCGGTCTCCTACAATGAGCAGTTCTTC.

Only one count was recorded for this clone. The chain links TRBV19 to TRBJ2-7, with D maybe TRBD1 (7 bases). This CDR3 comprises 14 residues. V was trimmed by 1 base and J by 4 bases, leaving 11 bases between them. Germline V gene sequence: CDR1 LNHDA, CDR2 SQIVND (reference sequence). The CDR3 protein is CASSIGGDRYEQYF. As DNA, the CDR3 is TGTGCCAGTAGTATAGGGGGGGACAGATACGAGCAGTACTTC.

The rearrangement links TRBV5-4 to TRBJ2-5; 9 bases align to TRBD1. Trimming removed 10 bases from V and 5 bases from J; junction bases left unmatched: 9. Germline CDR1 is SGHNT and CDR2 is YYREEE (reference sequence). The CDR3 length is 13 residues. In nucleotides, the CDR3 is TGTGCCGGGGGGACAGGGTCGATCGAGACCCAGTACTTC. Its protein is CAGGTGSIETQYF.

The chain combines TRBV24-1 with TRBJ2-1; 9 bases align to TRBD1. J lost 4 bases, V lost 2 bases, and 11 bases had no gene match. The CDR3 sequence is 18 residues long. Germline V gene lookup returns CDR1 KGHDR and CDR2 SFDVKD. The CDR3 sequence: CATSDSDGAGTGYNEQFF. DNA of the CDR3: TGTGCCACCAGTGATTCGGATGGGGCCGGGACAGGGTACAATGAGCAGTTCTTC.

This chain links TRBV19 with TRBJ1-1; D unclear. CDR1 is LNHDA, CDR2 SQIVND, per germline (reference sequence). CDR3 length equals 10 residues. The germline V and J ends were trimmed by 6 bases and 8 bases, with 7 bases remaining between them. This CDR3 reads CASRREEAFF. CDR3 DNA: TGTGCCAGTAGAAGGGAGGAAGCTTTCTTT.

The chain couples TRBV5-1 to TRBJ2-4; the D gene is possibly TRBD1 (6 bases). Germline V gives CDR1 SGHRS, CDR2 YFSETQ. The CDR3 has 11 residues. V was cut by 6 bases and J by 7 bases, with 8 bases left in between. CDR3: CASKGENIQYF. DNA for the CDR3: TGCGCCAGCAAGGGGGAGAACATTCAGTACTTC. Drawing the rest from reference TRBV5-1 and TRBJ2-4, the complete variable domain is KAGVTQTPRYLIKTRGQQVTLSCSPISGHRSVSWYQQTPGQGLQFLFEYFSETQRNKGNFPGRFSGRQFSNSRSEMNVSTLELGDSALYLCASKGENIQYFGAGTRLSVL.

The chain couples TRBV5-1 to TRBJ1-1; the match to TRBD1 covers 7 bases. This CDR3 spans 15 amino acids. The junction had 9 bases not matched to a gene; V was cut back by 4 bases and J by 3 bases. Germline V gene lookup returns CDR1 SGHRS and CDR2 YFSETQ. The CDR3 reads CASSTGTAVYTEAFF. CDR3 DNA sequence: TGCGCCAGCAGCACCGGGACAGCGGTTTACACTGAAGCTTTCTTT. Full variable domain (remainder filled in from reference TRBV5-1 and TRBJ1-1): KAGVTQTPRYLIKTRGQQVTLSCSPISGHRSVSWYQQTPGQGLQFLFEYFSETQRNKGNFPGRFSGRQFSNSRSEMNVSTLELGDSALYLCASSTGTAVYTEAFFGQGTRLTVV.

CDR3 amino acids: CASSPNPTGLANYGYTF. Here the CDR3 DNA reads TGTGCCAGCAGCCCTAACCCCACAGGGTTAGCTAACTATGGCTACACCTTC. The chain uses TRBV7-9 and TRBJ1-2, with D tentatively TRBD1 (6 bases). CDR3 length: 17 amino acids. Trimming took off 5 bases at V and 0 bases at J, with 19 bases between the two ends. CDR1 is SEHNR and CDR2 is FQNEAQ in the germline V gene (reference sequence).